This T cell receptor beta chain stems from a study of cytomegalovirus exposure and HLA in healthy donors. General study points: Some TCR beta chains (roughly 160 of them) were listed as cytomegalovirus-associated. In a later analysis, TCR beta V- and J-gene trimming was associated with a missense DCLRE1C variant. In vitro confirmation showed three CMV-associated chains to be CMV antigen specific. Analysis performed later showed TCR beta chains linked to HLA being more clonally expanded than equally common others.

With respect to this clone: The target antigen is unknown.

This CDR3 has 15 residues. Deletions cut 2 bases from V and 4 bases from J, with 13 bases between. The germline CDR1 and CDR2 sequences are SGHDT and YYEEEE. Primers included in the PCR were 60 Vbeta and 13 Jbeta primers. The method was immunoSEQ multiplex PCR; TCRdb's version includes in-frame clones alone and lacks a portion of them. The repertoire holds over 100,000 clones, with 79% as singletons. This receptor was obtained from a male donor in good health and CMV-seronegative. Sequenced input: PBMCs. The chain employs TRBV5-6 and TRBJ2-1; unclear D gene. CDR3 DNA sequence: TGTGCCAGCAGCTTCGCGGAGATCAGTTACAATGAGCAGTTCTTC. Its translation: CASSFAEISYNEQFF.